This T cell receptor beta chain originates from a study of cytomegalovirus exposure and HLA in healthy donors. In the study overall: The roughly 130 validation repertoires used the same platform as the roughly 700 first-cohort repertoires (as reported by a later analysis).

The donors were in the roughly 120-subject validation cohort; that cohort was separate from the roughly 730-subject first cohort. Profiled with immunoSEQ multiplex PCR; TCRdb holds only in-frame clones, not every one. The sample lists about 360,000 clones, about nine tenths occurring once. Notes on the study in general: Reportedly, cytomegalovirus status was diagnosed with high sensitivity and specificity. As confirmed in vitro, a few CMV-associated chains were specific for CMV antigens.

On this clone itself: What it binds is not known.

This CDR3 contains 15 residues. CDR1 SGDLS and CDR2 YYNGEE come from the germline V gene. The trim removed 4 bases at V and 8 bases at J, leaving 12 bases unmatched. The J gene is TRBJ2-3, the V gene TRBV9, with 8 nucleotides matching TRBD2. The receptor was derived from a young woman in good health and CMV-seronegative. Material for sequencing was PBMCs. The CDR3 loop is CASSTLAGGDGTQYF. Here the CDR3 DNA reads TGTGCCAGCAGCACCCTAGCGGGCGGCGATGGTACGCAGTATTTT.